This TCR beta chain was observed in a study of vaccination and CD4 T cells after COVID-19. About the research overall: Following dose two, a median roughly 72 days (range 14 to 241) passed before post-vaccine samples were taken. Once vaccinated, three convalescent patients provided samples at day 14 and again at days 161 to 241 post-vaccination.

TCRdb re-derived calls from the PCR reads in MiXCR, one entry per CDR3 protein. The sample has around 37,000 distinct CDR3 sequences, 36% seen once. In this sample, this clonotype turned up a few times. Regarding time point: late sampling 161 to 241 days after vaccination in three convalescent patients. There were positive PCR dates ranging from March to December 2020, all predating US Alpha, Beta and Delta variants. V lost 6 bases to trimming and J lost 4 bases, with 10 bases between them. CDR1 is MNHNS and CDR2 is SASEGT in the germline V gene. This CDR3 has 12 residues. The sample in question was CD4+ T cells from blood, obtained about 7 months after SARS-CoV-2 vaccination. J is TRBJ2-7 and V is TRBV6-1, with D perhaps matching TRBD1 (6 bases). The source is a human donor who had recovered from COVID-19. The CDR3 DNA is TGTGCCAGCAGCGACAGGATGTACGAGCAGTACTTC. Protein: CASSDRMYEQYF.